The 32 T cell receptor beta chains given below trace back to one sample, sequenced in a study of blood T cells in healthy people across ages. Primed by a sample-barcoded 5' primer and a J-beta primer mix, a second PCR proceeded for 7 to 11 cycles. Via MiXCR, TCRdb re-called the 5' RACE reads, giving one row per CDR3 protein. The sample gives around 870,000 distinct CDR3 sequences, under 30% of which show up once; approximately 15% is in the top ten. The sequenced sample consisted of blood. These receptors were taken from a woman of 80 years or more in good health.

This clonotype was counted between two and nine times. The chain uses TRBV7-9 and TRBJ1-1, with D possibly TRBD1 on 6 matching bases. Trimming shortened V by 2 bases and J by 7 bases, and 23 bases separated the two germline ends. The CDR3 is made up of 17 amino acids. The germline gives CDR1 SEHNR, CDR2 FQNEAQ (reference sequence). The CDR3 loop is CASSLISWGRFSGEAFF. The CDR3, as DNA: TGTGCCAGCAGCTTAATCTCCTGGGGGCGATTTTCAGGTGAAGCTTTCTTT.

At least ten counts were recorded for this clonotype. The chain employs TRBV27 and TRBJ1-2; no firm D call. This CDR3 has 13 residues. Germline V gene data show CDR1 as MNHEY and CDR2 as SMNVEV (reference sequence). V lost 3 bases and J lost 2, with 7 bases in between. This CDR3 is CASSFTANYGYTF. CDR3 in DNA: TGTGCCAGCAGTTTCACGGCGAACTATGGCTACACCTTC.

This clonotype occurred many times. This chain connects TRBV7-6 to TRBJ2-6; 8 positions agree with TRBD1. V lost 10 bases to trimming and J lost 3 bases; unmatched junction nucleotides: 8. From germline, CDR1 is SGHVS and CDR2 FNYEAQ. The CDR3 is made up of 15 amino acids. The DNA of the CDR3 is TGTGCCACGCGGGACAGGCATGGTGGGGCCAACGTCCTGACTTTC. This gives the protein CATRDRHGGANVLTF.

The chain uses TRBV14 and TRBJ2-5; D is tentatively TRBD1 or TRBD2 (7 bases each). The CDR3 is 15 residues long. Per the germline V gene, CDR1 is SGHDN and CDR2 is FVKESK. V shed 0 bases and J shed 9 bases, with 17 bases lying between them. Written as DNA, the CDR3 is TGTGCCAGCAGCCAAGACCAGGGGGGGTCATGGTCCCAGTACTTC. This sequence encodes CASSQDQGGSWSQYF.

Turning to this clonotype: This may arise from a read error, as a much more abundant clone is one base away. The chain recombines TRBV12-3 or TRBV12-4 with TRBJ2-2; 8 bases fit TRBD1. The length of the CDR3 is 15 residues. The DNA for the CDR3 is TGTGCCAGCAGTTTGCAGGGGGCGAACATCGGGGAGCTGTTTTTT. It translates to CASSLQGANIGELFF.

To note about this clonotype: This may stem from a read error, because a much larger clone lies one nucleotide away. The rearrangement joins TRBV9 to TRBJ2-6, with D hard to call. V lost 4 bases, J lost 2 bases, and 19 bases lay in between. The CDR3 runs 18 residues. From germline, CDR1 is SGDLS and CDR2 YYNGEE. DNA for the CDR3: TGTGCCAGCAGCTTCCGAGATACAGAGGCGGCTGGGGCCAACGTCCTGACTTTC. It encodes CASSFRDTEAAGANVLTF.

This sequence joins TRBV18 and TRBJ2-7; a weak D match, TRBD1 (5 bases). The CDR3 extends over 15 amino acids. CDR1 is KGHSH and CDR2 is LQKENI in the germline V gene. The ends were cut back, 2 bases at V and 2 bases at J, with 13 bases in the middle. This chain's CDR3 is CASSPGHGSPYEQYF. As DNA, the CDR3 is TGTGCCAGCTCACCAGGACACGGATCTCCCTACGAGCAGTACTTC.

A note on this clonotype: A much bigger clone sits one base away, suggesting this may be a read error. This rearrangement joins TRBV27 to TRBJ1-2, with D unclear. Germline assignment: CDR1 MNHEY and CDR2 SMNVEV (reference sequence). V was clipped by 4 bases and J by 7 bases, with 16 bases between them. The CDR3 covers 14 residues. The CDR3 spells CASSSSEAYRGYTF. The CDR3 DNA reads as TGTGCCAGCAGTTCAAGCGAGGCATATCGTGGCTACACCTTC.

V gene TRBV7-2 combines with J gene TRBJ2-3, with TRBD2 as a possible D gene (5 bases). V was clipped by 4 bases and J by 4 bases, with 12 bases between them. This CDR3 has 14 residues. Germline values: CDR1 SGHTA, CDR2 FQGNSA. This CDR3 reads CASSWNRGADTQYF. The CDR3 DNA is TGTGCCAGCAGCTGGAACCGGGGTGCAGATACGCAGTATTTT.

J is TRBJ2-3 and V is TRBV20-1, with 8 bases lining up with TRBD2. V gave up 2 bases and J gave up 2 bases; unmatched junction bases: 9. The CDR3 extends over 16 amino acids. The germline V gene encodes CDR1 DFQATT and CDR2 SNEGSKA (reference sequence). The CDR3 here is CSARLSGGPYTDTQYF. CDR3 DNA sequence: TGCAGTGCTAGATTGTCGGGAGGGCCCTACACAGATACGCAGTATTTT.

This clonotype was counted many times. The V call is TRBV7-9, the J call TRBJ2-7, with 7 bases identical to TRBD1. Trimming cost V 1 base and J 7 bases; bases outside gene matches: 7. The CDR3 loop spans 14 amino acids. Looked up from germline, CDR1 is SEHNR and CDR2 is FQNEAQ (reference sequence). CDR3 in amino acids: CASSLEGQWWEQYF. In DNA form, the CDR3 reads TGTGCCAGCAGCTTAGAGGGACAGTGGTGGGAGCAGTACTTC.

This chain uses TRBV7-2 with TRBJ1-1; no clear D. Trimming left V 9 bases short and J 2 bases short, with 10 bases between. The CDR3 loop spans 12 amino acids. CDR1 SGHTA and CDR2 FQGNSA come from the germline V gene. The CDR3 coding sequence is TGTACCAGTGGTATACGAAACACTGAAGCTTTCTTT. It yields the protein CTSGIRNTEAFF.

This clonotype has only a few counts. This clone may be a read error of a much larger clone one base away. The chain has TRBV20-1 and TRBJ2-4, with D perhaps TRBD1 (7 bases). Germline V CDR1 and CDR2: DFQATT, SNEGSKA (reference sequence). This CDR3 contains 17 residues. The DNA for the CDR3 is TGCAGTACTAGAGAAGGAGGGGGCAAACCAAACAAAAACATTCAGTACTTC. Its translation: CSTREGGGKPNKNIQYF.

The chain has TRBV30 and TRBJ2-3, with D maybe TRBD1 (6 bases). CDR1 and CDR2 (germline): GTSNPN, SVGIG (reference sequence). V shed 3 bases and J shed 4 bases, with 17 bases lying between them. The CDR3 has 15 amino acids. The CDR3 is CAWRGGQLQADTQYF. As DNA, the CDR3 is TGTGCCTGGAGGGGCGGACAGTTACAAGCAGATACGCAGTATTTT.

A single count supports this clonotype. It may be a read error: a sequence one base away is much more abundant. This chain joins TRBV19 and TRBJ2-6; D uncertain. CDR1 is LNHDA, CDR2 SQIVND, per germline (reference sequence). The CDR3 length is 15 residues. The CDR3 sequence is CSSSISRGQANVLTF. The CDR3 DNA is TGTTCCAGTAGTATCTCACGAGGTCAGGCCAACGTCCTGACTTTC. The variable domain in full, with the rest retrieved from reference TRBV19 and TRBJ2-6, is DGGITQSPKYLFRKEGQNVTLSCEQNLNHDAMYWYRQDPGQGLRLIYYSQIVNDFQKGDIAEGYSVSREKKESFPLTVTSAQKNPTAFYLCSSSISRGQANVLTFGAGSRLTVL.

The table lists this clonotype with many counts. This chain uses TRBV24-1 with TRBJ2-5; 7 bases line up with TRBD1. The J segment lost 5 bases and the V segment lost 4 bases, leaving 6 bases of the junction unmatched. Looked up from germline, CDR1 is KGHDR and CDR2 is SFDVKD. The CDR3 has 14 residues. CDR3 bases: TGTGCCACCAGTGACCCGACAGGGTTGGAGACCCAGTACTTC. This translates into CATSDPTGLETQYF.

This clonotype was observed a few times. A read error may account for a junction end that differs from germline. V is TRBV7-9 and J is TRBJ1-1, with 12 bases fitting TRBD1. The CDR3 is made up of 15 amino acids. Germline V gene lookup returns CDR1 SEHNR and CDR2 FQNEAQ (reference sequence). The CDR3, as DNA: TGTGTCAGCAGCCCCGCTGGGACAGGGGGCGCATGGGCTTTCTTT. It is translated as CVSSPAGTGGAWAFF.

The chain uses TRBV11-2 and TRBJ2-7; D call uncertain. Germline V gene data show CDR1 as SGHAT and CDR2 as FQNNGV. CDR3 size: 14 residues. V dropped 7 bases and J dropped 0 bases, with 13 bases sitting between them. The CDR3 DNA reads TGTGCCAGCACCCTCCGCAAGTTCTCCTACGAGCAGTACTTC. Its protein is CASTLRKFSYEQYF. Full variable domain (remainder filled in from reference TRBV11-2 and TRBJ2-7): EAGVAQSPRYKIIEKRQSVAFWCNPISGHATLYWYQQILGQGPKLLIQFQNNGVVDDSQLPKDRFSAERLKGVDSTLKIQPAKLEDSAVYLCASTLRKFSYEQYFGPGTRLTVT.

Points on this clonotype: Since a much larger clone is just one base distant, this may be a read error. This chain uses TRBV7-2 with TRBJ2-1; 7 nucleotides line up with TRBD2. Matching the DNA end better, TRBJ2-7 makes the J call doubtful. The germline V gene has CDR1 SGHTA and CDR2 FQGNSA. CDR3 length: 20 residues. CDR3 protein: CASSLVYSTAPGGSYNEQYF. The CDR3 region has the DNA TGTGCCAGCAGCTTAGTGTACTCCACAGCGCCGGGAGGCTCCTACAATGAGCAGTACTTC.

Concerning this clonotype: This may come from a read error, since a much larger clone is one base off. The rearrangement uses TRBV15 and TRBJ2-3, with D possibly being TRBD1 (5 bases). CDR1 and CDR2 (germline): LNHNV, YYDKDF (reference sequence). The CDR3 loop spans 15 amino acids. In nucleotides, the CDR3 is TGTGCCACCAGCAGAGATGGGGTTAGCACAGGTACGCAGTATTTT. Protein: CATSRDGVSTGTQYF.

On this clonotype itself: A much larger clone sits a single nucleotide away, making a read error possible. The CDR3 bases are TGCAGTACTCCCATAAGGGGGAGCACAGATACGCAGTATTTT. Translating it yields CSTPIRGSTDTQYF. The chain uses TRBV20-1 and TRBJ2-3; D possibly corresponds to TRBD1 (6 bases). The CDR3 is 14 amino acids. V lost 8 bases and J 0 bases, leaving 15 bases between the germline ends. CDR1 DFQATT and CDR2 SNEGSKA come from the germline V gene (reference sequence).

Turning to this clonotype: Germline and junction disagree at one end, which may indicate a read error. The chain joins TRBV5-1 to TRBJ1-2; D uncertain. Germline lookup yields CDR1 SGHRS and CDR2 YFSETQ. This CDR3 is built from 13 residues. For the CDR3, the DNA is TGCGCCAGCAGCTTGGGTCCAAACTATGTCTACACCTTC. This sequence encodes CASSLGPNYVYTF.

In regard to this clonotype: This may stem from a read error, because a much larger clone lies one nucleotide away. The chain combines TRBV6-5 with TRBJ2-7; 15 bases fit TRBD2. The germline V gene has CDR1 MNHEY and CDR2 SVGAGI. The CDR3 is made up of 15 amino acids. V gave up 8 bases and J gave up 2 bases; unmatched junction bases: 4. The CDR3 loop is CASGRTSGGAYEQYF. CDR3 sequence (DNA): TGTGCCAGCGGCCGGACTAGCGGGGGGGCCTACGAGCAGTACTTC.

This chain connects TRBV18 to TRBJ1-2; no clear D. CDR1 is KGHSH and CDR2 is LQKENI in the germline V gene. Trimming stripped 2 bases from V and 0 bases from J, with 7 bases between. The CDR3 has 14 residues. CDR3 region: CASSPSEPNYGYTF. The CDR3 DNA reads TGTGCCAGCTCACCATCAGAACCTAACTATGGCTACACCTTC.

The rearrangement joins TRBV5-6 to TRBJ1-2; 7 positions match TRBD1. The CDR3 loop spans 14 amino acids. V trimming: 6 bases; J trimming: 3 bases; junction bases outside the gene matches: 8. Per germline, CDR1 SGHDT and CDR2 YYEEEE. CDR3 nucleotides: TGTGCCAGCACCCAGGACAGGAGGGACTATGGCTACACCTTC. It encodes CASTQDRRDYGYTF.

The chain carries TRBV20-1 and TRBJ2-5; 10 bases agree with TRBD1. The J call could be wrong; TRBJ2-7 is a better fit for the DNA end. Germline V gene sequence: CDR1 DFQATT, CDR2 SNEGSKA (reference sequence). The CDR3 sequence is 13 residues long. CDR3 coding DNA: TGCAGTGCTAGACAGGGACAGGGGACCGAGCAGTACTTC. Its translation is CSARQGQGTEQYF.

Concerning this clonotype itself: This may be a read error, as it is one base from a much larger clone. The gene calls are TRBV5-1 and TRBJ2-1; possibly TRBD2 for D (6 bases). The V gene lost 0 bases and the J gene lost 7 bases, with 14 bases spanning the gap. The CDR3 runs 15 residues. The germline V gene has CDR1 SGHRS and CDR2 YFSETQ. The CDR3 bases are TGCGCCAGCAGCTTGGGGGAGACTAGGGCTAATGAGCAGTTCTTC. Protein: CASSLGETRANEQFF.

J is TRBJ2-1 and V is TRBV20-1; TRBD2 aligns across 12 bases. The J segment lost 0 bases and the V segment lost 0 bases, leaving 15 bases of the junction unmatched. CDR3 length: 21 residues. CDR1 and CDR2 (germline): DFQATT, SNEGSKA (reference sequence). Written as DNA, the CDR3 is TGCAGTGCTAGAGATCGAAGTTCCGGACTAGCGGGGCGGGGCTCCTACAATGAGCAGTTCTTC. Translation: CSARDRSSGLAGRGSYNEQFF.

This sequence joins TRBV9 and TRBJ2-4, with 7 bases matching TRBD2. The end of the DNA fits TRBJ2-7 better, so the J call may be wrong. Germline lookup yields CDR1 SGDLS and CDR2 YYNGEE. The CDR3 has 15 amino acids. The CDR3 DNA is TGTGCCAGCAGCCGGGGGGTCCCTTCTAGCTACGAGCAGTACTTC. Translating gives CASSRGVPSSYEQYF.

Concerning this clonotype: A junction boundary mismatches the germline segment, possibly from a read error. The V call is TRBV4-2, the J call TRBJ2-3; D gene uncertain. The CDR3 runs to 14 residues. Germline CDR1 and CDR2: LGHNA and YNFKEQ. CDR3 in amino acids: CAGSQDRRTDTQYF. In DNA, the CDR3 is TGTGCCGGCAGCCAAGATAGAAGGACAGATACGCAGTATTTT.

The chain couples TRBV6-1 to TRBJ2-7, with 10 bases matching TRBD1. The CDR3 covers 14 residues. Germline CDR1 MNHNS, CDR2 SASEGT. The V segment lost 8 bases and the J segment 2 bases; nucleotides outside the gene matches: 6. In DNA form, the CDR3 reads TGTGCCAGCCACCGGGACAGGGGAACCTACGAGCAGTACTTC. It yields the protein CASHRDRGTYEQYF.

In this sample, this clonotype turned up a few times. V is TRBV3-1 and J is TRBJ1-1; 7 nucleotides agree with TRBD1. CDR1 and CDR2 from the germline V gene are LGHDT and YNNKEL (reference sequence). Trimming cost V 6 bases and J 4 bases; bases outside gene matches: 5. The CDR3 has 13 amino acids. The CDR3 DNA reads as TGTGCCAGCAGGGCCGGGACAGTCACTGAAGCTTTCTTT. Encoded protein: CASRAGTVTEAFF.